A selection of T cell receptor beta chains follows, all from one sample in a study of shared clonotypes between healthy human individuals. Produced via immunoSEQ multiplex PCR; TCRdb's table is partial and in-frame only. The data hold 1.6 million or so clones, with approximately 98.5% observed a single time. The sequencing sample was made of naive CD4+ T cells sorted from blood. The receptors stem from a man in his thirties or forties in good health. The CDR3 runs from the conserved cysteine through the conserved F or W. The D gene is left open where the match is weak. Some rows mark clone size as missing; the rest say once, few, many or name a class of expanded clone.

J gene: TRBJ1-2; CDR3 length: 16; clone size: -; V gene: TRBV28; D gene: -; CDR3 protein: CASIQTAPPRGYGYTF; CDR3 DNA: TGTGCCAGTATACAAACGGCCCCTCCTCGGGGCTATGGCTACACCTTC
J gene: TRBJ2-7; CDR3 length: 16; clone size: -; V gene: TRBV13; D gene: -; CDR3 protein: CASSQGPGTGSNEQYF; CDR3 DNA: TGTGCCAGCAGCCAAGGTCCCGGGACCGGGTCGAACGAGCAGTACTTC
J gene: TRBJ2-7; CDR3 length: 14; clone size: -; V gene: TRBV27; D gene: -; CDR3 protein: CASAPRLSSYEQYF; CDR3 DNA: TGTGCCAGCGCCCCGCGGCTTAGCTCCTACGAGCAGTACTTC
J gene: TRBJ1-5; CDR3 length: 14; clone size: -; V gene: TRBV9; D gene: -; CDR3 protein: CASSASRGNQPQHF; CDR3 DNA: TGTGCCAGCAGCGCCAGCCGGGGGAATCAGCCCCAGCATTTT
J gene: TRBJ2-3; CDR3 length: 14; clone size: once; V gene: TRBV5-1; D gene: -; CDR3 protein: CASSLATGPDTQYF; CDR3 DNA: TGCGCCAGCAGCTTGGCTACGGGGCCAGATACGCAGTATTTT
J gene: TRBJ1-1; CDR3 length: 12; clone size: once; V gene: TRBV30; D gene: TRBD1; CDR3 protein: CAGRTGGTEAFF; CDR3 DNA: TGTGCCGGCCGGACAGGTGGGACTGAAGCTTTCTTT
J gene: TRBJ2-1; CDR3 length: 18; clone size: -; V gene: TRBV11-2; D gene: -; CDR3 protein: CASSPRILLANAPNEQFF; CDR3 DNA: TGTGCCAGCAGCCCAAGGATCTTACTAGCAAATGCCCCCAATGAGCAGTTCTTC
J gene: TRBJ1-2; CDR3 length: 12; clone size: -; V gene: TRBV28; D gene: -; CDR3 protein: CASSSGPYGYTF; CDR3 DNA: TGTGCCAGCAGTTCCGGTCCCTATGGCTACACCTTC
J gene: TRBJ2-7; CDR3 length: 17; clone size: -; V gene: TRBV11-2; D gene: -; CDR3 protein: CASSLDRLLPSSYEQYF; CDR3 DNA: TGTGCCAGCAGCTTAGATCGGTTGCTCCCGAGCTCCTACGAGCAGTACTTC
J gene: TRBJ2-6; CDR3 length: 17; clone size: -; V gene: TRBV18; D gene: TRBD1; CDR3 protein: CASSPGTGGTGANVLTF; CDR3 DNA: TGTGCCAGCTCACCAGGGACAGGCGGTACTGGGGCCAACGTCCTGACTTTC
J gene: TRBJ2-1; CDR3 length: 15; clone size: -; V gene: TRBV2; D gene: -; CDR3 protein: CASSVTTNRYNEQFF; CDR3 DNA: TGTGCCAGCAGTGTGACCACGAACCGCTACAATGAGCAGTTCTTC
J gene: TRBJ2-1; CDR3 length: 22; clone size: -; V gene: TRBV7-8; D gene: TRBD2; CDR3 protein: CASSSRGVRLAGGPRVVKEQFF; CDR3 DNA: TGTGCCAGCAGCTCCCGAGGGGTAAGGCTAGCGGGAGGGCCAAGGGTGGTCAAGGAGCAGTTCTTC
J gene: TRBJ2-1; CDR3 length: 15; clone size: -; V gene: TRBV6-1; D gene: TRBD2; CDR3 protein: CASSESAGGSHEQFF; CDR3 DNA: TGTGCCAGCAGTGAGTCCGCGGGGGGCTCTCATGAGCAGTTCTTC
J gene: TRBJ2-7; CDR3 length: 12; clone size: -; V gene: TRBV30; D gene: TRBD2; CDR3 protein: CAWERVAGVQYF; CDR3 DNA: TGTGCCTGGGAGAGGGTAGCGGGAGTTCAGTACTTC
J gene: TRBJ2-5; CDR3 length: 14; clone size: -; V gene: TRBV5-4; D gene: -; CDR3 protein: CASSPAETQETQYF; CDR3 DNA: TGTGCCAGCAGTCCGGCGGAAACACAAGAGACCCAGTACTTC
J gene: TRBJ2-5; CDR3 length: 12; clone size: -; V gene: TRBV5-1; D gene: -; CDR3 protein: CASRVSRETQYF; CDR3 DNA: TGCGCCAGCAGGGTTAGTCGGGAGACCCAGTACTTC
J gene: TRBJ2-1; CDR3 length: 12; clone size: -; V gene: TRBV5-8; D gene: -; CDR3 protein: CASSLRYDEQFF; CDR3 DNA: TGTGCCAGCAGCTTAAGGTATGATGAGCAGTTCTTC
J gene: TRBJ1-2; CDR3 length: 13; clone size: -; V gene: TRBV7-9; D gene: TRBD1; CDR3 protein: CASTEGQYYGYTF; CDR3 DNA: TGTGCCAGCACCGAGGGACAGTACTATGGCTACACCTTC
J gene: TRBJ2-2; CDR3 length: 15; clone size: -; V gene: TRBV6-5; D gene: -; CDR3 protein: CASSTLRGNTGELFF; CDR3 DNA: TGTGCCAGCAGTACACTCAGGGGGAACACCGGGGAGCTGTTTTTT
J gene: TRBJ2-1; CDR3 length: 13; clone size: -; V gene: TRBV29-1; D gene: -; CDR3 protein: CSVAPQTANEQFF; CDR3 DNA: TGCAGCGTTGCCCCCCAAACCGCCAATGAGCAGTTCTTC
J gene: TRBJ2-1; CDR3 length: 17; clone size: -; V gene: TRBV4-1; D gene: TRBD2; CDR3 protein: CASSQDPTSGSHNEQFF; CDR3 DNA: TGCGCCAGCAGCCAAGATCCTACTAGCGGGAGTCACAATGAGCAGTTCTTC
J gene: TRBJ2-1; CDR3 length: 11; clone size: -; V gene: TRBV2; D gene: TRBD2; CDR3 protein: CARLAGDGQFF; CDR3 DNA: TGTGCCAGACTAGCGGGAGACGGGCAGTTCTTC
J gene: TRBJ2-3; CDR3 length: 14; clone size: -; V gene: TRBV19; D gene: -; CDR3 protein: CASSTIWEDDTQYF; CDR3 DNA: TGTGCCAGTAGTACAATCTGGGAGGACGATACGCAGTATTTT
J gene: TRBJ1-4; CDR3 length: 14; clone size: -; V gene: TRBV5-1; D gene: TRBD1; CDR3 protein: CASSSGTVAEKLFF; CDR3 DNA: TGCGCCAGCAGCTCCGGGACAGTTGCTGAAAAACTGTTTTTT
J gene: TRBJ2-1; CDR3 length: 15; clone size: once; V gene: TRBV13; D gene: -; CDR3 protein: CASSPPRAVYNEQFF; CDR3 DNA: TGTGCCAGCAGCCCACCGCGAGCGGTTTACAATGAGCAGTTCTTC
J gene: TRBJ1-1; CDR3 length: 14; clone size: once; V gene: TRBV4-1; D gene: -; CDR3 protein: CASSQGPTRSEAFF; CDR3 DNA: TGCGCCAGCAGCCAGGGTCCGACGAGGTCTGAAGCTTTCTTT
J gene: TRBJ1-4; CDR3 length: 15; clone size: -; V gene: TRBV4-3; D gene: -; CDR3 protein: CASSHQVGAVEKLFF; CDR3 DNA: TGCGCCAGCAGCCACCAGGTCGGCGCCGTTGAAAAACTGTTTTTT
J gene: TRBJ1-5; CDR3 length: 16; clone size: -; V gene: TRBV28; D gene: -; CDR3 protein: CASRIIGELGNQPQHF; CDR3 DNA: TGTGCCAGCAGGATTATAGGGGAGCTGGGCAATCAGCCCCAGCATTTT
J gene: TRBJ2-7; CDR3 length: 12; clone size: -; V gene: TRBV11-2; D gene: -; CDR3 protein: CASSPWDYEQYF; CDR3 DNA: TGTGCCAGCAGCCCATGGGACTACGAGCAGTACTTC
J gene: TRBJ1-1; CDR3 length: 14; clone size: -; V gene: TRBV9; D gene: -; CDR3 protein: CASSVITENTEAFF; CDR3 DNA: TGTGCCAGCAGCGTAATTACTGAGAACACTGAAGCTTTCTTT
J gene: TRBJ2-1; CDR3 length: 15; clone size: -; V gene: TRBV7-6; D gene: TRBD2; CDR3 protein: CASRLAGGPYNEQFF; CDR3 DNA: TGTGCCAGCAGATTAGCGGGAGGGCCTTACAATGAGCAGTTCTTC
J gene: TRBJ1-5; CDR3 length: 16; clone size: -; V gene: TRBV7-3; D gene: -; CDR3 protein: CASSPYYRERDQPQHF; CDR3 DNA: TGTGCCAGCAGCCCATACTACAGGGAGAGAGATCAGCCCCAGCATTTT
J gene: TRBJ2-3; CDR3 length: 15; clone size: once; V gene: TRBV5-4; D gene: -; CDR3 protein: CASSLAPGRTDTQYF; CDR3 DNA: TGTGCCAGCAGCTTGGCCCCCGGCCGGACAGATACGCAGTATTTT
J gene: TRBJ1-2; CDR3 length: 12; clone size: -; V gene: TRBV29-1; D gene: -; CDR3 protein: CSVARQQGGYTF; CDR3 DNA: TGCAGCGTTGCCCGGCAGCAGGGAGGCTACACCTTC
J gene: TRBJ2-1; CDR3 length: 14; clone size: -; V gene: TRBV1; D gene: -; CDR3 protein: CTSSFLSRRDEQFF; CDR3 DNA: TGCACCAGCAGCTTTCTCTCACGCAGGGATGAGCAGTTCTTC
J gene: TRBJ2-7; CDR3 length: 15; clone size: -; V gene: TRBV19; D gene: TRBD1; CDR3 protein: CASSIARTGLYEQYF; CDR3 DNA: TGTGCCAGTAGTATAGCCCGGACAGGGCTCTACGAGCAGTACTTC
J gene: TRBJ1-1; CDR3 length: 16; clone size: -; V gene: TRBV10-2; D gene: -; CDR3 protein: CASSEYRGNMNTEAFF; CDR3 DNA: TGCGCCAGCAGTGAGTACCGGGGGAACATGAACACTGAAGCTTTCTTT
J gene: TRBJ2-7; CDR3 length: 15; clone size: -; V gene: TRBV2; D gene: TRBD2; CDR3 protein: CASSTTSGSIHEQYF; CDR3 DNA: TGTGCCAGCAGTACGACTAGCGGGAGCATCCACGAGCAGTACTTC
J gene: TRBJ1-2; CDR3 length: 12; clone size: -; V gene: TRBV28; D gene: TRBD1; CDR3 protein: CASSGQGDGYTF; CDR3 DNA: TGTGCCAGCAGTGGACAGGGAGACGGCTACACCTTC